The 21 T cell receptor beta chains listed next were all sequenced from one sample in a study of T cell responses to AZD1222 COVID-19 vaccine. Profiled with immunoSEQ multiplex PCR; TCRdb holds only in-frame clones, not every one. In the table there are about 120,000 clones, around 91% of which are singletons. Sequenced material: peripheral blood, taken on day 0 of AZD1222 vaccination. The origin of the receptors is an adult in good health.

The rearrangement links TRBV24-1 to TRBJ1-5; D is possibly TRBD1 (5 bases). The CDR3 sequence is 14 residues long. The germline CDR1 and CDR2 sequences are KGHDR and SFDVKD. V dropped 0 bases and J dropped 5 bases, with 7 bases sitting between them. CDR3 in amino acids: CATSDLTGDQPQHF. The CDR3 coding sequence is TGTGCCACCAGTGATTTGACGGGGGATCAGCCCCAGCATTTT.

V usage is TRBV6-1 and J usage is TRBJ1-1; D may be TRBD1 (6 bases). V dropped 0 bases and J dropped 1 base, with 12 bases sitting between them. Germline CDR1 reads MNHNS; CDR2 reads SASEGT. The CDR3 extends over 16 amino acids. The CDR3 region is CASSEARRGGNTEAFF. CDR3 nucleotides: TGTGCCAGCAGTGAAGCGCGCAGGGGAGGGAACACTGAAGCTTTCTTT.

The chain employs TRBV2 and TRBJ1-4, with D tentatively TRBD1 (6 bases). Trimming pared 7 bases from V and 6 bases from J, leaving 15 bases between. The germline V gene encodes CDR1 SNHLY and CDR2 FYNNEI. This CDR3 is built from 14 residues. The CDR3 loop reads CASKPSEGDEKLFF. The CDR3 nucleotides are TGTGCCAGCAAGCCCAGCGAGGGGGATGAAAAACTGTTTTTT.

The chain links TRBV19 to TRBJ2-2; no firm D call. Germline V gives CDR1 LNHDA, CDR2 SQIVND (reference sequence). CDR3 size: 14 residues. With 4 bases removed from V and 4 bases from J, the gap between germline ends came to 10 bases. DNA for the CDR3: TGTGCCAGTAGTACCCCTACACGCACCGGGGAGCTGTTTTTT. Protein product: CASSTPTRTGELFF.

The chain employs TRBV7-9 and TRBJ1-6; D not resolved. Germline V lookup: CDR1 SEHNR, CDR2 FQNEAQ (reference sequence). Trimming left V 3 bases short and J 6 bases short, with 12 bases between. CDR3 length equals 15 residues. CDR3 region: CASSLRDMSNSPLHF. CDR3 nucleotide sequence: TGTGCCAGCAGCTTGCGAGACATGAGTAATTCACCCCTCCACTTT.

V usage is TRBV5-1 and J usage is TRBJ1-1; D is uncertain. Looked up from germline, CDR1 is SGHRS and CDR2 is YFSETQ. Trimming cost V 2 bases and J 6 bases, with 8 bases left between them. This CDR3 comprises 12 residues. The CDR3 nucleotides read TGCGCCAGCAGCTTCGGAGAGGCTGAAGCTTTCTTT. It is translated as CASSFGEAEAFF.

The chain combines TRBV28 with TRBJ1-2; D gene uncertain. The germline V gene encodes CDR1 MDHEN and CDR2 SYDVKM. With 6 bases removed from V and 6 bases from J, the gap between germline ends came to 14 bases. CDR3 length: 13 amino acids. The CDR3: CASSPPPQHGYTF. The DNA of the CDR3 is TGTGCCAGCAGCCCACCTCCACAGCATGGCTACACCTTC.

This clone was detected only a few times. V usage is TRBV21-1 and J usage is TRBJ2-7; TRBD2, as called in the table, went unchecked against the DNA. TRBV21-1 is reported as a pseudogene. CDR3 length: 17 residues. The chain's CDR3 is CASRPRVTSGSPHEQYV. CDR3 in DNA: TGTGCCAGCAGGCCCCGGGTCACTAGCGGGTCCCCACACGAGCAGTACGTC.

J is TRBJ2-5 and V is TRBV5-1; 10 bases fit TRBD2. The CDR3 is made up of 16 amino acids. CDR1 is SGHRS, CDR2 YFSETQ, per germline. The V and J ends lost 4 bases and 6 bases, in that order; junction bases with no gene match: 12. The CDR3 nucleotides read TGCGCCAGCAGCCCACTAACTAGCGGGGCTCGCAAGACCCAGTACTTC. It is translated as CASSPLTSGARKTQYF. Together with reference TRBV5-1 and TRBJ2-5, the CDR3 gives the full variable domain: KAGVTQTPRYLIKTRGQQVTLSCSPISGHRSVSWYQQTPGQGLQFLFEYFSETQRNKGNFPGRFSGRQFSNSRSEMNVSTLELGDSALYLCASSPLTSGARKTQYFGPGTRLLVL.

The rearrangement joins TRBV5-5 to TRBJ2-1; possible D gene TRBD1, 6 bases. Trimming removed 4 bases at V and 10 bases at J, with 9 bases between. CDR1 and CDR2 (germline): SGHKS, YYEKEE (reference sequence). The CDR3 covers 11 residues. The CDR3 reads CASSQGPEQFF. The CDR3 DNA follows: TGTGCCAGCAGCCAGGGGCCCGAGCAGTTCTTC. The full variable domain, its missing parts supplied by reference TRBV5-5 and TRBJ2-1, is DAGVTQSPTHLIKTRGQQVTLRCSPISGHKSVSWYQQVLGQGPQFIFQYYEKEERGRGNFPDRFSARQFPNYSSELNVNALLLGDSALYLCASSQGPEQFFGPGTRLTVL.

The table lists this clone with a count of one. V is TRBV5-4 and J is TRBJ1-1, with D unclear. Germline CDR1 and CDR2: SGHNT and YYREEE (reference sequence). Trimming removed 1 base from V and 1 base from J, with 5 bases in between. The CDR3 is 13 residues long. The CDR3 DNA reads as TGTGCCAGCAGCTTGCGACAGAACACTGAAGCTTTCTTT. Translating gives CASSLRQNTEAFF.

The rearrangement joins TRBV27 to TRBJ1-1, with a weak D call TRBD1 (6 bases). The V end was cut by 5 bases, the J end by 1 base, with 14 bases between. This CDR3 has 15 amino acids. Germline V CDR1 and CDR2: MNHEY, SMNVEV (reference sequence). CDR3 sequence (DNA): TGTGCCAGCAGTCTTGCAGGGGCTCAGAACACTGAAGCTTTCTTT. Protein: CASSLAGAQNTEAFF.

This clone was recorded once. This rearrangement joins TRBV6-5 to TRBJ2-3; D not resolved. V lost 0 bases and J lost 2, with 9 bases in between. The CDR3 consists of 15 residues. Germline V CDR1 and CDR2: MNHEY, SVGAGI. Written as DNA, the CDR3 is TGTGCCAGCAGTTACTCGGGCAGAATCACAGATACGCAGTATTTT. It specifies CASSYSGRITDTQYF.

V is TRBV11-1 and J is TRBJ2-5; D gene unclear. Germline V gene data show CDR1 as SGHAT and CDR2 as FQDESV (reference sequence). CDR3 size: 15 residues. The V and J ends lost 1 base and 1 base respectively, with 10 bases between them. CDR3: CASSLGWSGQETQYF. CDR3 DNA: TGTGCCAGCAGCTTAGGTTGGTCGGGCCAAGAGACCCAGTACTTC.

The V call is TRBV12-5, the J call TRBJ2-5; D is possibly TRBD1 (6 bases). V was pared by 5 bases and J by 4 bases, with 11 bases between. The germline gives CDR1 LGHNT, CDR2 FRNRAP. The CDR3 has 13 amino acids. CDR3 protein: CASGTGLAETQYF. CDR3 coding DNA: TGTGCTAGTGGTACAGGGCTCGCAGAGACCCAGTACTTC.

V is TRBV7-9 and J is TRBJ1-1; possible D gene TRBD1, 5 bases. The CDR3 is 12 amino acids. Per germline, CDR1 SEHNR and CDR2 FQNEAQ (reference sequence). The V gene lost 5 bases and the J gene lost 3 bases, with 7 bases spanning the gap. CDR3 nucleotides: TGTGCCAGCAGCCAGACAGACACTGAAGCTTTCTTT. Translated, it gives CASSQTDTEAFF.

The V call is TRBV4-1, the J call TRBJ2-7; perhaps TRBD1 as D (5 bases). The V gene lost 1 base and the J gene lost 0 bases, with 16 bases spanning the gap. The CDR3 runs 17 residues. Germline V lookup: CDR1 MGHRA, CDR2 YSYEKL. The DNA for the CDR3 is TGCGCCAGCAGCCAAGGGAGACAGACGACCTTCTCCTACGAGCAGTACTTC. Protein product: CASSQGRQTTFSYEQYF.

The chain combines TRBV10-1 with TRBJ1-3; 7 bases are shared with TRBD1. Germline CDR1 is WNHNN and CDR2 is SYGVQD (reference sequence). The V and J ends lost 3 bases and 3 bases, in that order; junction bases with no gene match: 5. The CDR3 sequence is 15 residues long. CDR3 region: CASSEGTALGNTIYF. CDR3 nucleotide sequence: TGCGCCAGCAGTGAAGGGACAGCCCTTGGAAACACCATATATTTT.

The chain joins TRBV6-5 to TRBJ1-5; perhaps TRBD1 as D (6 bases). Trimming pared 4 bases from V and 5 bases from J, leaving 12 bases between. The CDR3 has 14 residues. Germline V CDR1 and CDR2: MNHEY, SVGAGI. This CDR3 is CASSSHRVDQPQHF. CDR3 sequence (DNA): TGTGCCAGCAGTTCCCACAGGGTAGATCAGCCCCAGCATTTT.

The rearrangement joins TRBV30 to TRBJ1-2; D gene ambiguous. The CDR3 spans 11 residues. Germline lookup yields CDR1 GTSNPN and CDR2 SVGIG (reference sequence). Trimming left V 0 bases short and J 6 bases short, with 5 bases between. The CDR3: CAWSVRHGYTF. The CDR3 nucleotides read TGTGCCTGGAGTGTACGCCATGGCTACACCTTC.

The CDR3 DNA is TGTGCCAGCAGTGAAAAACCCAGCTCCTACAATGAGCAGTTCTTC. Its translation is CASSEKPSSYNEQFF. The chain uses TRBV6-1 and TRBJ2-1, with D hard to call. The CDR3 contains 15 residues. Between the trimmed V and J ends, which lost 2 bases and 0 bases, there was a span of 8 bases. In germline, CDR1 is MNHNS, CDR2 SASEGT.